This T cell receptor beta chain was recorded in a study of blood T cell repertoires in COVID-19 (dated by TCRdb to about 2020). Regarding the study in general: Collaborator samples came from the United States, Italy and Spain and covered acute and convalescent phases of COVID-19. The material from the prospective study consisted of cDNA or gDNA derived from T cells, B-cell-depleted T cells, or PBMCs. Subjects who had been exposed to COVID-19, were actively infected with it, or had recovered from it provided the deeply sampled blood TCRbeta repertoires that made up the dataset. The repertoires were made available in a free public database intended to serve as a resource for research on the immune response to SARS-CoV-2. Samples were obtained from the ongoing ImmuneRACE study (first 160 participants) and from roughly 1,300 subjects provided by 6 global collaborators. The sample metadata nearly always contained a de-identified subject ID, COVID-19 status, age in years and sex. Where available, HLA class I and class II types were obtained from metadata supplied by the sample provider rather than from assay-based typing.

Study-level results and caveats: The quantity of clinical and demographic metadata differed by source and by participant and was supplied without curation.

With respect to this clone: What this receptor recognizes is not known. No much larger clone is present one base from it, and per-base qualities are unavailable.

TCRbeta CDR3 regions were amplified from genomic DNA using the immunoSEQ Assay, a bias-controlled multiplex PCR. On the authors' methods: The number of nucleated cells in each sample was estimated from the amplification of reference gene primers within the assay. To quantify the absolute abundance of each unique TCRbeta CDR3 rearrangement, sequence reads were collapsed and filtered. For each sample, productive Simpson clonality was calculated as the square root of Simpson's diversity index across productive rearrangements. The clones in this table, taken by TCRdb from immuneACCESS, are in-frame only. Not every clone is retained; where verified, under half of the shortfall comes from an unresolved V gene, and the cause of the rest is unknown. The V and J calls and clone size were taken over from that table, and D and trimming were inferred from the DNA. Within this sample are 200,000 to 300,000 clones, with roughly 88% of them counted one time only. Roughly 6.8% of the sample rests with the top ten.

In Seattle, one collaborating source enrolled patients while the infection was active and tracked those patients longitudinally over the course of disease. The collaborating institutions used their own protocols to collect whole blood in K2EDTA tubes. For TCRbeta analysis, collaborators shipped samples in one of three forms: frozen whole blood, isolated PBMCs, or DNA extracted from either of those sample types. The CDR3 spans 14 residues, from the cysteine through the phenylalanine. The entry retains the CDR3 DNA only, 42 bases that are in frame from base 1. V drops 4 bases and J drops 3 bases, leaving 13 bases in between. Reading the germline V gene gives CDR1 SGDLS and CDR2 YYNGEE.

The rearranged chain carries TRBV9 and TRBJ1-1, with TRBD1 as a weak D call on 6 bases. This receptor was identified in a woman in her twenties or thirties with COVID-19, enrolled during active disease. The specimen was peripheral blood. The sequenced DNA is TGTGCCAGCAGCTCGGGGGGGCGAGACACTGAAGCTTTCTTT. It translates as CASSSGGRDTEAFF.